The subject of this entry is one T cell receptor (beta chain). This sample was included in a study of blood T cell repertoires in COVID-19. V was pared by 0 bases and J by 0 bases, with 12 bases of the junction left unmatched. Germline values: CDR1 SGHKS, CDR2 YYEKEE (reference sequence). CDR3 length equals 19 residues. Assay: immunoSEQ multiplex PCR; the TCRdb copy retains only in-frame clones and omits some. The sample yields about 90,000 clones, about 80% seen once. The J gene is TRBJ2-4, the V gene TRBV5-5, with 7 bases matching TRBD2. The clonotype comes from a woman in her 70s with acute or convalescent COVID-19. Sample: peripheral blood. CDR3 in DNA: TGTGCCAGCAGCTTGGCAGTCGGGGCTAGCGGTGTAGCCAAAAACATTCAGTACTTC. It specifies CASSLAVGASGVAKNIQYF.